The 22 T cell receptor beta chains below were found in one sample sequenced in a study of T cell responses to AZD1222 COVID-19 vaccine. Assay: immunoSEQ multiplex PCR; the TCRdb copy retains only in-frame clones and omits some. The table has roughly 140,000 clones, 85% to 95% seen once; the top ten hold about 1.4%. Sample: peripheral blood, taken 28 days after the second AZD1222 dose. The receptors were sampled from an adult who received the AZD1222 COVID-19 vaccine.

A remark on this clone: This sample includes further DNA sequences coding for the same CDR3. This rearrangement joins TRBV6-5 to TRBJ2-6, with a tentative D call TRBD1 (5 bases). The V end was cut by 6 bases, the J end by 4 bases, with 13 bases between. CDR1 MNHEY and CDR2 SVGAGI come from the germline V gene. The CDR3 runs to 15 residues. The CDR3 nucleotides read TGTGCCAGCAGGCCTCAGGGATCCGGGGCCAACGTCCTGACTTTC. It yields the protein CASRPQGSGANVLTF.

The rearrangement uses TRBV7-8 and TRBJ2-7, with D unresolved. Trimming stripped 1 base from V and 2 bases from J, with 9 bases between. The length of the CDR3 is 14 residues. Germline V lookup: CDR1 SGHVS, CDR2 FQNEAQ. The DNA for the CDR3 is TGTGCCAGCAGCTTAGAGTACCATCCCTACGAGCAGTACTTC. This codes for CASSLEYHPYEQYF.

In this sample, this clone turned up a few times. V usage is TRBV28 and J usage is TRBJ2-5; tentative D call: TRBD1 (6 bases). Germline V gene lookup returns CDR1 MDHEN and CDR2 SYDVKM. Trimming cost V 6 bases and J 2 bases, with 19 bases left between them. The CDR3 is 16 residues long. This CDR3 is CASSPLPGADQETQYF. CDR3 in DNA: TGTGCCAGCAGCCCATTACCAGGGGCAGATCAAGAGACCCAGTACTTC.

The chain couples TRBV10-1 to TRBJ2-7; D may match TRBD1 or TRBD2 (5 bases each). Germline CDR1 is WNHNN and CDR2 is SYGVQD (reference sequence). V was pared by 5 bases and J by 0 bases, with 17 bases between. The CDR3 runs to 16 residues. The CDR3 reads CASSTRDAMSSYEQYF. Written as DNA, the CDR3 is TGCGCCAGCAGTACCCGGGACGCCATGAGCTCCTACGAGCAGTACTTC.

This chain uses TRBV5-4 with TRBJ2-2; TRBD1 agrees at 10 bases. The CDR3 has 14 amino acids. V gave up 4 bases and J gave up 7 bases; unmatched junction bases: 4. From germline, CDR1 is SGHNT and CDR2 YYREEE (reference sequence). The CDR3 nucleotides are TGTGCCAGCAGCCTCGGACAGGGGGTCGGGGAGCTGTTTTTT. Amino acid sequence: CASSLGQGVGELFF.

V usage is TRBV6-5 and J usage is TRBJ1-1; no firm D call. With 5 bases removed from V and 9 bases from J, the gap between germline ends came to 13 bases. This CDR3 is built from 12 residues. CDR1 is MNHEY, CDR2 SVGAGI, per germline. CDR3 protein: CASSPPSYKAFF. The CDR3 region has the DNA TGTGCCAGCAGTCCCCCCAGTTATAAAGCTTTCTTT.

This chain connects TRBV18 to TRBJ2-5; TRBD1 is a possible D gene (5 bases). Looked up from germline, CDR1 is KGHSH and CDR2 is LQKENI. The CDR3 loop spans 12 amino acids. Trimming pared 4 bases from V and 4 bases from J, leaving 7 bases between. CDR3 DNA: TGTGCCAGCTCACGGGGCGGAGAGACCCAGTACTTC. This translates into CASSRGGETQYF.

The chain has TRBV28 and TRBJ2-2, with 8 bases lining up with TRBD2. The length of the CDR3 is 16 residues. V gave up 5 bases and J gave up 7 bases; unmatched junction bases: 12. Per germline, CDR1 MDHEN and CDR2 SYDVKM. The CDR3 reads CASSRYSGTGIGELFF. CDR3 bases: TGTGCCAGCAGTCGGTATAGCGGGACCGGAATCGGGGAGCTGTTTTTT.

The chain recombines TRBV29-1 with TRBJ1-2, with D tentatively TRBD1 (6 bases). The V gene lost 3 bases and the J gene lost 7 bases, with 24 bases spanning the gap. The V gene's germline CDR1 is SQVTM and CDR2 ANQGSEA. This CDR3 contains 16 residues. CDR3 loop: CSVERGTTSYLSGYTF. CDR3 nucleotides: TGCAGCGTTGAGAGGGGGACTACTTCTTATCTCTCTGGCTACACCTTC. Drawing the rest from reference TRBV29-1 and TRBJ1-2, the complete variable domain is SAVISQKPSRDICQRGTSLTIQCQVDSQVTMMFWYRQQPGQSLTLIATANQGSEATYESGFVIDKFPISRPNLTFSTLTVSNMSPEDSSIYLCSVERGTTSYLSGYTFGSGTRLTVV.

This chain uses TRBV29-1 with TRBJ1-2; D is perhaps TRBD1 (6 bases). CDR1 SQVTM and CDR2 ANQGSEA come from the germline V gene. V was shortened by 4 bases and J by 2 bases, with 11 bases between the two germline ends. CDR3 length: 13 residues. CDR3 amino acids: CSVGGALNYGYTF. CDR3 coding DNA: TGCAGCGTTGGGGGGGCCTTGAACTATGGCTACACCTTC.

The V gene is TRBV6-1, the J gene TRBJ1-1; D possibly corresponds to TRBD1 (6 bases). This CDR3 contains 13 residues. Trimming took off 2 bases at V and 9 bases at J, with 13 bases between the two ends. Looked up from germline, CDR1 is MNHNS and CDR2 is SASEGT. DNA for the CDR3: TGTGCCAGCAGTGAATTGAGCCAGGGGAAAGCTTTCTTT. This translates into CASSELSQGKAFF.

CDR3 protein: CASSYSRSRHYGYTF. The CDR3 DNA sequence: TGTGCCAGCAGTTACTCGAGAAGTCGGCACTATGGCTACACCTTC. The V and J genes are TRBV6-5 and TRBJ1-2, with D unresolved. The ends were cut back, 0 bases at V and 3 bases at J, with 11 bases in the middle. Germline V lookup: CDR1 MNHEY, CDR2 SVGAGI. The CDR3 length is 15 residues.

The chain uses TRBV12-3 or TRBV12-4 and TRBJ1-5, with D uncertain. This CDR3 has 10 residues. The V and J ends lost 8 bases and 9 bases respectively, with 8 bases between them. CDR3 DNA sequence: TGTGCCAGCGGTGAAGTGCCCCAGCATTTT. This codes for CASGEVPQHF.

The CDR3 here is CASSVGDTGGGREKLFF. CDR3 bases: TGCGCCAGCAGTGTCGGGGATACAGGGGGCGGAAGGGAAAAACTGTTTTTT. The chain recombines TRBV10-1 with TRBJ1-4, with 9 bases fitting TRBD1. J was trimmed by 8 bases and V by 4 bases; bases with no gene match: 14. The CDR3 is 17 residues long. Germline V lookup: CDR1 WNHNN, CDR2 SYGVQD (reference sequence).

The chain uses TRBV18 and TRBJ2-7; TRBD1 might be the D (5 bases). The CDR3 runs 15 residues. V lost 2 bases and J 1 base, leaving 12 bases between the germline ends. The germline CDR1 and CDR2 sequences are KGHSH and LQKENI. CDR3: CASSPSQGSSYEQYF. In DNA form, the CDR3 reads TGTGCCAGCTCACCATCCCAGGGATCGTCCTACGAGCAGTACTTC.

The chain links TRBV19 to TRBJ1-2, with TRBD1 as a possible D gene (5 bases). Germline assignment: CDR1 LNHDA and CDR2 SQIVND (reference sequence). The CDR3 has 15 amino acids. Trimming pared 3 bases from V and 2 bases from J, leaving 13 bases between. CDR3 coding DNA: TGTGCCAGTAGTATCTTGGCAGGGCCCAACTATGGCTACACCTTC. Translated: CASSILAGPNYGYTF. The full variable domain, completed using reference TRBV19 and TRBJ1-2, is DGGITQSPKYLFRKEGQNVTLSCEQNLNHDAMYWYRQDPGQGLRLIYYSQIVNDFQKGDIAEGYSVSREKKESFPLTVTSAQKNPTAFYLCASSILAGPNYGYTFGSGTRLTVV.

Points on this clone: This CDR3 is also generated by other DNA sequences in the sample. The V and J genes are TRBV5-1 and TRBJ1-5; a weak D match, TRBD1 (6 bases). The CDR3 runs to 14 residues. V lost 2 bases and J 4 bases, leaving 10 bases between the germline ends. Germline CDR1 reads SGHRS; CDR2 reads YFSETQ. Written as DNA, the CDR3 is TGCGCCAGCAGCTTAACAGGGCCAAATCAGCCCCAGCATTTT. Amino acids: CASSLTGPNQPQHF.

This chain connects TRBV5-4 to TRBJ1-1, with TRBD1 matching over 10 bases. The junction had 0 bases not matched to a gene; V was cut back by 3 bases and J by 4 bases. Germline CDR1 SGHNT, CDR2 YYREEE (reference sequence). This CDR3 spans 13 amino acids. This CDR3 is CASSWDRGTEAFF. In nucleotides, the CDR3 is TGTGCCAGCAGCTGGGACAGGGGCACTGAAGCTTTCTTT. Together with reference TRBV5-4 and TRBJ1-1, the CDR3 gives the full variable domain: ETGVTQSPTHLIKTRGQQVTLRCSSQSGHNTVSWYQQALGQGPQFIFQYYREEENGRGNFPPRFSGLQFPNYSSELNVNALELDDSALYLCASSWDRGTEAFFGQGTRLTVV.

The chain employs TRBV2 and TRBJ2-3; D ambiguous. This CDR3 comprises 15 residues. The V gene's germline CDR1 is SNHLY and CDR2 FYNNEI. The ends were cut back, 3 bases at V and 1 base at J, with 11 bases in the middle. In DNA, the CDR3 is TGTGCCAGCAGTGATACGTACGGCGGCACAGATACGCAGTATTTT. Its protein is CASSDTYGGTDTQYF.

This clone was recorded only once. This chain's CDR3 is CASSKYGTGADRLYNEQFF. The CDR3 DNA reads TGTGCCAGCAGTAAATACGGGACAGGGGCCGACCGCCTATACAATGAGCAGTTCTTC. V gene TRBV6-4 combines with J gene TRBJ2-1; 10 nucleotides align to TRBD1. V shed 5 bases and J 4 bases; nucleotides not matched to a gene: 17. This CDR3 region has 19 residues. Germline V CDR1 and CDR2: MRHNA, SNTAGT.

The rearrangement links TRBV28 to TRBJ2-3; D may be TRBD2 (5 bases). CDR1 MDHEN and CDR2 SYDVKM come from the germline V gene. Trimming stripped 3 bases from V and 5 bases from J, with 12 bases between. The CDR3 consists of 14 residues. The CDR3 DNA sequence: TGTGCCAGCAGTTTTCCCGGGAAAAGAGATACGCAGTATTTT. Translation: CASSFPGKRDTQYF.

This chain connects TRBV3-1 (or the pseudogene TRBV3-2) to TRBJ1-3; unclear D gene. The germline V gene has CDR1 LGHDT and CDR2 YNNKEL (reference sequence). Trimming pared 1 base from V and 0 bases from J, leaving 10 bases between. The CDR3 is made up of 16 amino acids. For the CDR3, the DNA is TGTGCCAGCAGCCAAGGGAATAGAGGCTCTGGAAACACCATATATTTT. Residues: CASSQGNRGSGNTIYF.